Each of the 12 T cell receptor beta chains below was sequenced from the same sample in a study of blood T cells in healthy people across ages. Combining a sample-barcoded 5' primer with a J-beta primer mix, a second PCR ran for 7 to 11 cycles. One entry per CDR3 protein, called by TCRdb with MiXCR from the 5' RACE reads. This table holds about 590,000 distinct CDR3 sequences, under 30% found once. The sample consisted of blood. These receptors originate from an elderly woman in good health.

This clonotype was counted at least ten times. The rearrangement uses TRBV9 and TRBJ2-7; perhaps TRBD2 as D (5 bases). The V and J ends lost 3 bases and 5 bases respectively, with 18 bases between them. Germline V gene sequence: CDR1 SGDLS, CDR2 YYNGEE. The CDR3 totals 15 residues. CDR3 DNA: TGTGCCAGCAGCGCGACAAGCGGCCCCAACAACGAGCAGTACTTC. This encodes CASSATSGPNNEQYF. The whole variable domain, remainder taken from reference TRBV9 and TRBJ2-7, is DSGVTQTPKHLITATGQRVTLRCSPRSGDLSVYWYQQSLDQGLQFLIQYYNGEERAKGNILERFSAQQFPDLHSELNLSSLELGDSALYFCASSATSGPNNEQYFGPGTRLTVT.

This clonotype was picked up a small number of times. The rearrangement uses TRBV30 and TRBJ1-5; D is unresolved. This CDR3 has 13 amino acids. Per the germline V gene, CDR1 is GTSNPN and CDR2 is SVGIG (reference sequence). Trimming shortened V by 0 bases and J by 1 base, and 4 bases separated the two germline ends. For the CDR3, the DNA is TGTGCCTGGAGTGTTGAGAGCAATCAGCCCCAGCATTTT. Translation gives CAWSVESNQPQHF. The whole variable domain, filled in from reference TRBV30 and TRBJ1-5, reads SQTIHQWPATLVQPVGSPLSLECTVEGTSNPNLYWYRQAAGRGLQLLFYSVGIGQISSEVPQNLSASRPQDRQFILSSKKLLLSDSGFYLCAWSVESNQPQHFGDGTRLSIL.

This clonotype was seen at least ten times. Just one base apart from a much larger clone, this may be a read error. The gene calls are TRBV20-1 and TRBJ1-4; 11 bases fit TRBD1. The germline V gene has CDR1 DFQATT and CDR2 SNEGSKA (reference sequence). The CDR3 is 15 residues long. The CDR3 loop is CSARDPGQGGEKRFF. CDR3 DNA sequence: TGCAGTGCTAGAGATCCGGGACAGGGGGGTGAAAAACGGTTTTTT.

With regard to this clonotype: Possible read error: a much larger clone is one base away. The CDR3 sequence: CVSSISQGYEQYF. For the CDR3, the DNA is TGTGTCAGCTCGATTTCACAGGGTTACGAGCAGTACTTC. This chain connects TRBV18 to TRBJ2-7; maybe TRBD1 (6 bases). The CDR3 runs 13 residues. The germline V gene has CDR1 KGHSH and CDR2 LQKENI.

The CDR3 reads CASSQGKPGQLNYGYTF. In nucleotides, the CDR3 is TGCGCCAGCAGCCAAGGAAAACCGGGACAGCTTAACTATGGCTACACCTTC. The chain employs TRBV4-1 and TRBJ1-2; 7 bases are shared with TRBD1. Germline CDR1 is MGHRA and CDR2 is YSYEKL. The trim removed 1 base at V and 1 base at J, leaving 9 bases unmatched. The CDR3 runs to 17 residues.

This clonotype turned up a few times. The chain links TRBV28 to TRBJ1-5; D remains ambiguous. The CDR3 consists of 14 residues. Germline V lookup: CDR1 MDHEN, CDR2 SYDVKM. V was cut by 4 bases and J by 3 bases, with 10 bases left in between. The CDR3 reads CASSWSGYNQPQHF. CDR3 sequence (DNA): TGTGCCAGCAGTTGGTCAGGATACAATCAGCCCCAGCATTTT.

There are many counts of this clonotype. The chain recombines TRBV7-6 with TRBJ2-7; D is perhaps TRBD1 (6 bases). CDR3 length equals 13 residues. V was cut by 5 bases and J by 6 bases, with 14 bases left in between. Germline lookup yields CDR1 SGHVS and CDR2 FNYEAQ. The CDR3 region is CASSRTGYSEQYF. The CDR3, as DNA: TGTGCCAGCAGCAGAACAGGGTACTCCGAGCAGTACTTC.

A word on this clonotype: This may arise from a read error, as a much more abundant clone is one base away. This chain links TRBV3-1 with TRBJ1-2; D is uncertain. CDR1 and CDR2 from the germline V gene are LGHDT and YNNKEL (reference sequence). This CDR3 has 13 amino acids. V was pared by 4 bases and J by 3 bases, with 9 bases between. CDR3 sequence (DNA): TGTGCCAGCAGCCGTACGGACGACTATGGCTACACCTTC. This sequence encodes CASSRTDDYGYTF.

The gene calls are TRBV5-6 and TRBJ2-2, with D unclear. The CDR3 extends over 16 amino acids. Germline CDR1 SGHDT, CDR2 YYEEEE. Deletions cut 6 bases from V and 0 bases from J, with 15 bases between. CDR3 sequence (DNA): TGTGCCAGCACCTTCCTAATAGCTGCGAACACCGGGGAGCTGTTTTTT. It is translated as CASTFLIAANTGELFF.

The rearrangement joins TRBV12-3 or TRBV12-4 to TRBJ1-5; maybe TRBD1 (5 bases). Trimming left V 10 bases short and J 2 bases short, with 12 bases between. CDR3 length: 13 residues. DNA for the CDR3: TGTGCCACAAACCAGGGTCGCAATCAGCCCCAGCATTTT. This translates into CATNQGRNQPQHF.

The rearrangement links TRBV2 to TRBJ2-5; D is tentatively TRBD1 or TRBD2 (7 bases each). V lost 1 base, J lost 4 bases, and 10 bases lay in between. CDR3 length equals 14 residues. Germline CDR1 reads SNHLY; CDR2 reads FYNNEI. CDR3: CASSEGRGGETQYF. CDR3 nucleotides: TGTGCCAGCAGTGAAGGCAGGGGGGGAGAGACCCAGTACTTC.

The chain employs TRBV6-5 and TRBJ2-5; 7 positions agree with TRBD2. The CDR3 has 15 amino acids. Germline V gene sequence: CDR1 MNHEY, CDR2 SVGAGI. The J segment lost 5 bases and the V segment lost 4 bases, leaving 10 bases of the junction unmatched. In DNA, the CDR3 is TGTGCCAGCAGTTGCGGGGGACCCGGCGGGGAGACCCAGTACTTC. This encodes CASSCGGPGGETQYF.